The 28 T cell receptor beta chains presented below share a single source sample, sequenced in a study of beta chain features in type 1 diabetes. These receptors have no identified antigens. Expressed TCRB transcripts were sequenced because the isolated RNA had all been reverse transcribed beforehand. Some clones are missing from TCRdb's copy, which holds only in-frame ones; the method was immunoSEQ multiplex PCR. The table shows approximately 16,000 clones, with roughly two thirds occurring only once. Study findings and constraints: All four CD4+ subsets from Type 1 diabetes patients carried moderately but significantly shorter TCRB CDR3s.

Input material: stem cell memory CD4+ T cells from blood. The receptors were gathered from a young man with type 1 diabetes.

The chain recombines TRBV4-1 with TRBJ2-5; 8 bases align to TRBD2. The J segment lost 1 base and the V segment lost 1 base, leaving 5 bases of the junction unmatched. CDR3 length: 16 residues. CDR1 is MGHRA and CDR2 is YSYEKL in the germline V gene. CDR3: CASSQVGGLGQETQYF. Written as DNA, the CDR3 is TGCGCCAGCAGCCAAGTGGGGGGACTAGGCCAAGAGACCCAGTACTTC.

This chain uses TRBV5-1 with TRBJ2-5, with D unresolved. This CDR3 contains 9 residues. Trimming removed 7 bases from V and 7 bases from J, with 5 bases in between. CDR1 SGHRS and CDR2 YFSETQ come from the germline V gene. The DNA of the CDR3 is TGCGCCAGCCCGGGGACCCAGTACTTC. Protein: CASPGTQYF.

This chain links TRBV7-9 with TRBJ2-1; 9 bases are shared with TRBD1. Germline V gene data show CDR1 as SEHNR and CDR2 as FQNEAQ (reference sequence). Trimming cost V 4 bases and J 0 bases; bases outside gene matches: 4. This CDR3 region has 16 residues. CDR3 in amino acids: CASSSQGAGSYNEQFF. In DNA, the CDR3 is TGTGCCAGCAGCTCACAGGGGGCGGGCTCCTACAATGAGCAGTTCTTC.

This chain uses TRBV18 with TRBJ2-3; D not certain. Trimming stripped 0 bases from V and 0 bases from J, with 4 bases between. Germline assignment: CDR1 KGHSH and CDR2 LQKENI. This CDR3 comprises 14 residues. The CDR3 here is CASSPPASTDTQYF. In DNA, the CDR3 is TGTGCCAGCTCACCACCAGCAAGCACAGATACGCAGTATTTT.

This clone has just one count. J is TRBJ2-3 and V is TRBV9; D may be TRBD2 (7 bases). The germline V gene encodes CDR1 SGDLS and CDR2 YYNGEE. CDR3 length: 16 amino acids. The germline V and J ends were trimmed by 1 base and 4 bases, with 16 bases remaining between them. The CDR3 DNA sequence: TGTGCCAGCAGCGTAAGGGCCGTAGGGGGGGCAGATACGCAGTATTTT. Translated: CASSVRAVGGADTQYF. Full variable domain (missing parts from reference TRBV9 and TRBJ2-3): DSGVTQTPKHLITATGQRVTLRCSPRSGDLSVYWYQQSLDQGLQFLIQYYNGEERAKGNILERFSAQQFPDLHSELNLSSLELGDSALYFCASSVRAVGGADTQYFGPGTRLTVL.

This clone was counted only a few times. This sequence joins TRBV9 and TRBJ2-3; 7 bases agree with TRBD2. The CDR3 is made up of 13 amino acids. CDR1 SGDLS and CDR2 YYNGEE come from the germline V gene. V dropped 4 bases and J dropped 6; count of bases not matched to a gene: 5. CDR3 DNA sequence: TGTGCCAGCAGCTACCGAGCGGGGGATACGCAGTATTTT. Protein product: CASSYRAGDTQYF.

The rearrangement joins TRBV7-2 to TRBJ1-1; 8 bases align to TRBD1. Germline lookup yields CDR1 SGHTA and CDR2 FQGNSA. V was clipped by 5 bases and J by 0 bases; unmatched bases: 8. There are 16 residues in the CDR3. The CDR3 DNA sequence: TGTGCCAGCAGCATCAGTCCGGGACAGGTGAACACTGAAGCTTTCTTT. It codes for CASSISPGQVNTEAFF.

The J gene is TRBJ2-5, the V gene TRBV11-2, with D uncertain. CDR1 is SGHAT, CDR2 FQNNGV, per germline. This CDR3 is 14 amino acids long. Trimming took 5 bases from V and 0 from J, leaving 10 bases between them. The DNA for the CDR3 is TGTGCCAGCAGCCCTAGACTTAACCAAGAGACCCAGTACTTC. Protein sequence: CASSPRLNQETQYF.

The chain recombines TRBV9 with TRBJ2-1; 7 bases map to TRBD1. The CDR3 loop spans 12 amino acids. The V gene end was trimmed by 0 bases and the J gene end by 9 bases; junction bases not matched to a gene: 0. Germline V gene data show CDR1 as SGDLS and CDR2 as YYNGEE. CDR3 sequence: CASSVGDSEQFF. The CDR3 bases are TGTGCCAGCAGCGTAGGGGACAGTGAGCAGTTCTTC.

The rearrangement joins TRBV10-3 to TRBJ1-1; 8 bases match TRBD1. The J segment lost 1 base and the V segment lost 6 bases, leaving 4 bases of the junction unmatched. Per germline, CDR1 ENHRY and CDR2 SYGVKD. This CDR3 spans 14 amino acids. The CDR3 sequence is CAIRGQGANTEAFF. The CDR3 nucleotides are TGTGCCATCAGAGGACAGGGCGCGAACACTGAAGCTTTCTTT.

The chain employs TRBV7-3 and TRBJ2-1, with D perhaps matching TRBD2 (7 bases). Trimming pared 5 bases from V and 9 bases from J, leaving 20 bases between. The germline CDR1 and CDR2 sequences are SGHTA and FQGTGA. This CDR3 is 15 amino acids long. The CDR3 DNA is TGTGCCAGCAGCACTACCCTGGGGGGGCAAAGTGAGCAGTTCTTC. It translates to CASSTTLGGQSEQFF. Drawing the rest from reference TRBV7-3 and TRBJ2-1, the complete variable domain is GAGVSQTPSNKVTEKGKYVELRCDPISGHTALYWYRQSLGQGPEFLIYFQGTGAADDSGLPNDRFFAVRPEGSVSTLKIQRTERGDSAVYLCASSTTLGGQSEQFFGPGTRLTVL.

The gene calls are TRBV7-9 and TRBJ1-1; weak D call: TRBD1 (6 bases). Between the trimmed V and J ends, which lost 7 bases and 1 base, there was a span of 13 bases. Germline values: CDR1 SEHNR, CDR2 FQNEAQ (reference sequence). This CDR3 contains 14 residues. CDR3 sequence (DNA): TGTGCCAGCACCCCAGGGGCGGCGAACACTGAAGCTTTCTTT. Its protein is CASTPGAANTEAFF. The full variable domain, completed using reference TRBV7-9 and TRBJ1-1, is DTGVSQNPRHKITKRGQNVTFRCDPISEHNRLYWYRQTLGQGPEFLTYFQNEAQLEKSRLLSDRFSAERPKGSFSTLEIQRTEQGDSAMYLCASTPGAANTEAFFGQGTRLTVV.

A few counts support this clone. The gene calls are TRBV28 and TRBJ2-3, with a weak D call TRBD1 (6 bases). The V gene's germline CDR1 is MDHEN and CDR2 SYDVKM. There are 12 residues in the CDR3. V was cut by 4 bases and J by 13 bases, with 15 bases left in between. The CDR3 nucleotides read TGTGCCAGCAGTTATCAATTTCGGGACAAGTATTTT. It codes for CASSYQFRDKYF.

J is TRBJ2-5 and V is TRBV5-6; D remains ambiguous. The CDR3 consists of 12 residues. Germline values: CDR1 SGHDT, CDR2 YYEEEE. V was pared by 1 base and J by 9 bases, with 10 bases between. CDR3 coding DNA: TGTGCCAGCAGCTTGCCCAATGAGCCCCAGTACTTC. It is translated as CASSLPNEPQYF.

The chain has TRBV5-1 and TRBJ1-6; the match to TRBD1 covers 10 bases. Trimming cost V 4 bases and J 12 bases; bases outside gene matches: 4. Germline assignment: CDR1 SGHRS and CDR2 YFSETQ. CDR3 length: 13 residues. The CDR3 DNA reads as TGCGCCAGCAGCCGGGACAGGGGAGAACCCCTCCACTTT. Translating gives CASSRDRGEPLHF.

This chain links TRBV2 with TRBJ2-5; unclear D gene. Germline V gives CDR1 SNHLY, CDR2 FYNNEI. This CDR3 spans 13 amino acids. The V gene lost 2 bases and the J gene lost 1 base, with 5 bases spanning the gap. CDR3: CASSEQAQETQYF. CDR3 DNA sequence: TGTGCCAGCAGTGAACAGGCCCAAGAGACCCAGTACTTC.

The chain employs TRBV19 and TRBJ2-3; D possibly corresponds to TRBD2 (6 bases). From germline, CDR1 is LNHDA and CDR2 SQIVND (reference sequence). V lost 4 bases and J 0 bases, leaving 8 bases between the germline ends. The CDR3 is made up of 14 amino acids. The CDR3 loop is CASSTGRSTDTQYF. In nucleotides, the CDR3 is TGTGCCAGTAGTACGGGGAGGAGCACAGATACGCAGTATTTT. The full variable domain, completed using reference TRBV19 and TRBJ2-3, is DGGITQSPKYLFRKEGQNVTLSCEQNLNHDAMYWYRQDPGQGLRLIYYSQIVNDFQKGDIAEGYSVSREKKESFPLTVTSAQKNPTAFYLCASSTGRSTDTQYFGPGTRLTVL.

CDR3 in amino acids: CASKGPGEETQYF. In nucleotides, the CDR3 is TGTGCCAGCAAAGGACCAGGGGAAGAGACCCAGTACTTC. The rearrangement links TRBV28 to TRBJ2-5, with D perhaps matching TRBD1 (6 bases). With 7 bases removed from V and 3 bases from J, the gap between germline ends came to 12 bases. The CDR3 totals 13 residues. Germline values: CDR1 MDHEN, CDR2 SYDVKM.

This chain uses TRBV29-1 with TRBJ1-3, with a tentative D call TRBD1 (6 bases). V was cut by 5 bases and J by 0 bases, with 11 bases left in between. Germline CDR1 and CDR2: SQVTM and ANQGSEA. The CDR3 loop spans 14 amino acids. The CDR3 loop reads CSVHDRYSGNTIYF. DNA for the CDR3: TGCAGCGTTCACGACAGGTACTCTGGAAACACCATATATTTT. The complete variable domain, with remaining parts taken from reference TRBV29-1 and TRBJ1-3, reads SAVISQKPSRDICQRGTSLTIQCQVDSQVTMMFWYRQQPGQSLTLIATANQGSEATYESGFVIDKFPISRPNLTFSTLTVSNMSPEDSSIYLCSVHDRYSGNTIYFGEGSWLTVV.

The chain employs TRBV7-9 and TRBJ2-1; no clear D gene. Germline V gene data show CDR1 as SEHNR and CDR2 as FQNEAQ (reference sequence). V shed 5 bases and J shed 9 bases, with 8 bases lying between them. The CDR3 loop spans 11 amino acids. Written as DNA, the CDR3 is TGTGCCAGCAGCACCGAGGTTGAGCAGTTCTTC. Its translation: CASSTEVEQFF. The complete variable domain, with remaining parts taken from reference TRBV7-9 and TRBJ2-1, reads DTGVSQNPRHKITKRGQNVTFRCDPISEHNRLYWYRQTLGQGPEFLTYFQNEAQLEKSRLLSDRFSAERPKGSFSTLEIQRTEQGDSAMYLCASSTEVEQFFGPGTRLTVL.

The CDR3 protein is CASSLMGGGELFF. The CDR3 nucleotides read TGTGCCAGCAGCTTAATGGGAGGCGGGGAGCTGTTTTTT. The chain employs TRBV7-3 and TRBJ2-2; perhaps TRBD2 as D (6 bases). V lost 1 base, J lost 7 bases, and 7 bases lay in between. There are 13 residues in the CDR3. Germline V gene lookup returns CDR1 SGHTA and CDR2 FQGTGA.

CDR3 amino acids: CASSQDLGREAFF. For the CDR3, the DNA is TGTGCCAGCAGCCAAGACCTGGGGAGGGAGGCTTTCTTT. The rearrangement links TRBV14 to TRBJ1-1; D not certain. Germline loops: CDR1 SGHDN, CDR2 FVKESK. The V end was cut by 0 bases, the J end by 11 bases, with 13 bases between. The CDR3 totals 13 residues. Based on the CDR3 plus reference TRBV14 and TRBJ1-1, the full variable domain is EAGVTQFPSHSVIEKGQTVTLRCDPISGHDNLYWYRRVMGKEIKFLLHFVKESKQDESGMPNNRFLAERTGGTYSTLKVQPAELEDSGVYFCASSQDLGREAFFGQGTRLTVV.

The chain is built from TRBV6-5 and TRBJ2-2; D remains ambiguous. Germline V CDR1 and CDR2: MNHEY, SVGAGI. CDR3 length: 12 amino acids. The DNA for the CDR3 is TGTGCAGTCCAGTCGAACACCGGGGAGCTGTTTTTT. Translating gives CAVQSNTGELFF.

This chain links TRBV6-5 with TRBJ2-5; D perhaps matches TRBD2 (7 bases). The CDR3 is 15 amino acids. Germline assignment: CDR1 MNHEY and CDR2 SVGAGI. With 0 bases removed from V and 3 bases from J, the gap between germline ends came to 11 bases. In nucleotides, the CDR3 is TGTGCCAGCAGTTACTCGGGGGGGCGGGAAGAGACCCAGTACTTC. It codes for CASSYSGGREETQYF.

This clone has just a few counts. This rearrangement joins TRBV7-9 to TRBJ2-3, with TRBD2 identical over 11 bases. Germline CDR1 SEHNR, CDR2 FQNEAQ (reference sequence). The V gene end was trimmed by 4 bases and the J gene end by 3 bases; junction bases not matched to a gene: 3. CDR3 size: 15 residues. The CDR3 bases are TGTGCCAGCAGCTCGGGACTAGCGGTTACAGATACGCAGTATTTT. Amino acid sequence: CASSSGLAVTDTQYF. The full variable domain, in which reference TRBV7-9 and TRBJ2-3 provide the parts outside the CDR3, is DTGVSQNPRHKITKRGQNVTFRCDPISEHNRLYWYRQTLGQGPEFLTYFQNEAQLEKSRLLSDRFSAERPKGSFSTLEIQRTEQGDSAMYLCASSSGLAVTDTQYFGPGTRLTVL.

This chain joins TRBV19 and TRBJ1-6; 9 positions match TRBD1. The CDR3 is 15 amino acids. Germline CDR1 reads LNHDA; CDR2 reads SQIVND (reference sequence). V gave up 3 bases and J gave up 10 bases; unmatched junction bases: 7. For the CDR3, the DNA is TGTGCCAGTAGTATCCTGGGACAGGGCGGCTCACCCCTCCACTTT. This encodes CASSILGQGGSPLHF.

This chain links TRBV7-9 with TRBJ1-2; D is perhaps TRBD1 (5 bases). Germline V gene sequence: CDR1 SEHNR, CDR2 FQNEAQ (reference sequence). This CDR3 has 14 amino acids. V was clipped by 4 bases and J by 5 bases, with 14 bases between them. In nucleotides, the CDR3 is TGTGCCAGCAGCTCGGGACTGACTCTATATGGCTACACCTTC. Protein sequence: CASSSGLTLYGYTF.

The V call is TRBV7-2, the J call TRBJ1-2, with unresolved D. The CDR3 loop spans 14 amino acids. V lost 1 base and J lost 1, with 7 bases in between. The germline V gene encodes CDR1 SGHTA and CDR2 FQGNSA. CDR3: CASSLVAGNYGYTF. DNA of the CDR3: TGTGCCAGCAGCTTAGTGGCGGGTAACTATGGCTACACCTTC.